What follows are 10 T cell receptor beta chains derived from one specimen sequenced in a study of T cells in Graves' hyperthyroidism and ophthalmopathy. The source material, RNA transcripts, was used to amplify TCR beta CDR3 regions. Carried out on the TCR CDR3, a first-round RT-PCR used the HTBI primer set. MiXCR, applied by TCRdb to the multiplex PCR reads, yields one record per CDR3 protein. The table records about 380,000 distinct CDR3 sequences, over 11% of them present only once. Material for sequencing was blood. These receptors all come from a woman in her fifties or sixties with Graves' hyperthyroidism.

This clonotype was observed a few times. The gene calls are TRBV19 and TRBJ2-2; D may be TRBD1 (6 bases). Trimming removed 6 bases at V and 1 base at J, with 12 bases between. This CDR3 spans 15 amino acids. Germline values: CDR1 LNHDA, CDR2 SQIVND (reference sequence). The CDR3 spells CASSHGTRNTGELFF. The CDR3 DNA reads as TGTGCCAGTAGCCATGGGACACGGAACACCGGGGAGCTGTTTTTT.

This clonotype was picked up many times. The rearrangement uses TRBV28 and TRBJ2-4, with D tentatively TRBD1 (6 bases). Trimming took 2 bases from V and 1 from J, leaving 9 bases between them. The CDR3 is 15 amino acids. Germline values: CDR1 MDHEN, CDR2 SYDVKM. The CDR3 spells CASSLPQGAKNIQYF. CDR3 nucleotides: TGTGCCAGCAGTTTACCTCAGGGGGCCAAAAACATTCAGTACTTC.

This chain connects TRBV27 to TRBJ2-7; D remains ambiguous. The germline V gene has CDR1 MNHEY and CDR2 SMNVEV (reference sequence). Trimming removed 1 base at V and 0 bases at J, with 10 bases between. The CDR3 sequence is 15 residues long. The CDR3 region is CASSLYGGYSYEQYF. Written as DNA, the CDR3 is TGTGCCAGCAGTTTATACGGCGGTTACTCCTACGAGCAGTACTTC.

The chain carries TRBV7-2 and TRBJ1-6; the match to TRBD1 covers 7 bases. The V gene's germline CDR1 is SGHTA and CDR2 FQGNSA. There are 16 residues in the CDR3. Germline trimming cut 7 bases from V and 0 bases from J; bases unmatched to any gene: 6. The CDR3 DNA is TGTGCCAGCAACACAGGGGTAGGCTCCTATAATTCACCCCTCCACTTT. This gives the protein CASNTGVGSYNSPLHF.

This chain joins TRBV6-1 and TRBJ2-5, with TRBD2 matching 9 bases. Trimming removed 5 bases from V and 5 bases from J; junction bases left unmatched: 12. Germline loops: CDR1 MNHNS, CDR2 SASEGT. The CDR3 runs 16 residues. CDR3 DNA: TGTGCCAGCAGTAAAGACGGGACTAGCCTCACCGAGACCCAGTACTTC. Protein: CASSKDGTSLTETQYF.

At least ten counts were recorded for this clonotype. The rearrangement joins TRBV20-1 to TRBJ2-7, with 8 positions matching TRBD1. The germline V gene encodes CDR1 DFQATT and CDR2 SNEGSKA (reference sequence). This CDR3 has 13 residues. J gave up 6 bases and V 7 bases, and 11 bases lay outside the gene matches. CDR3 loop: CSGNQGADAEQYF. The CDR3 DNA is TGCAGTGGTAATCAGGGGGCGGACGCCGAGCAGTACTTC.

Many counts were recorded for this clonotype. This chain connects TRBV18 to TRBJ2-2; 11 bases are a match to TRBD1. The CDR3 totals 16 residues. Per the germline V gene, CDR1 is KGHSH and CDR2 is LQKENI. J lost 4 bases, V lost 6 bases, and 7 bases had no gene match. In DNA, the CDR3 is TGTGCCAGCTCGCAGGGACAGGGGGATCTCACCGGGGAGCTGTTTTTT. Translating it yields CASSQGQGDLTGELFF.

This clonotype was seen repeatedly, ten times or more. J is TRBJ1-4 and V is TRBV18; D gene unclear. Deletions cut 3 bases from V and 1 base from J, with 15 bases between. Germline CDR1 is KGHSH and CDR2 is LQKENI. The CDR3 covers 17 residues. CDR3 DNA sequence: TGTGCCAGCTCACCGACGGCTCCCCCCCTAACTAATGAAAAACTGTTTTTT. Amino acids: CASSPTAPPLTNEKLFF.

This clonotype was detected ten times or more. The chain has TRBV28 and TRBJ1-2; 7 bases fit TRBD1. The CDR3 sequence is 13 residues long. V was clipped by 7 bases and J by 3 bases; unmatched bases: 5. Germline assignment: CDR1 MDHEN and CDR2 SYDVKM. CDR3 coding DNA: TGTGCCAGCACGGGACAGCCTCACTATGGCTACACCTTC. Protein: CASTGQPHYGYTF.

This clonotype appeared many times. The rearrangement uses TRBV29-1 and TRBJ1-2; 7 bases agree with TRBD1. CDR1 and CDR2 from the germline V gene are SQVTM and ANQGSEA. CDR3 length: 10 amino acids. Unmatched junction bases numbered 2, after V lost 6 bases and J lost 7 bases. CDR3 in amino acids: CSVQGVGYTF. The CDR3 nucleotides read TGCAGCGTGCAGGGGGTTGGCTACACCTTC.